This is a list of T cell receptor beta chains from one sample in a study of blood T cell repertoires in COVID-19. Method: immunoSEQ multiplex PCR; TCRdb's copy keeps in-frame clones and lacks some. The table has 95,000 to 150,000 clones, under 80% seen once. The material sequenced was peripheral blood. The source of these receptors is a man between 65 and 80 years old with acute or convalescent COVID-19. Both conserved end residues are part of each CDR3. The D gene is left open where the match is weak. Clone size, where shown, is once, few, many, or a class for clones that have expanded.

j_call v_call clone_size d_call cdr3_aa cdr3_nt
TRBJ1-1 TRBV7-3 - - CASSLDTYGGAFF TGTGCCAGCAGCTTGGACACGTACGGTGGAGCTTTCTTT
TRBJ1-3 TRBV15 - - CATSRVGIPGNTIYF TGTGCCACCAGCAGAGTTGGCATTCCGGGAAACACCATATATTTT
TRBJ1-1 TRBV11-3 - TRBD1 CASSPSPDRVRTEAFF TGTGCCAGCAGCCCAAGCCCTGACAGGGTTCGGACTGAAGCTTTCTTT
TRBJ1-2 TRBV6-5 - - CASTYPQGGYTF TGTGCCAGCACTTACCCCCAGGGTGGCTACACCTTC
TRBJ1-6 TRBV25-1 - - CASSDPRFPGSISPLHF TGTGCCAGCAGTGACCCCCGGTTCCCCGGGTCTATTTCACCCCTCCACTTT
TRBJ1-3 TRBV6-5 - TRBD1 CASSYSGQFSGNTIYF TGTGCCAGCAGTTACTCGGGACAGTTCTCTGGAAACACCATATATTTT
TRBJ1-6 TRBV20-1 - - CSASWGVNSPLHF TGCAGTGCTAGTTGGGGGGTGAACTCACCCCTCCACTTT
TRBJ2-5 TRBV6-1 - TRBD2 CASSEQLAGGRETQYF TGTGCCAGCAGTGAACAGCTAGCGGGGGGCCGGGAGACCCAGTACTTC
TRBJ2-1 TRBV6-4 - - CASSDSSRGGDNEQFF TGTGCCAGCAGTGACTCGAGCAGGGGTGGGGACAATGAGCAGTTCTTC
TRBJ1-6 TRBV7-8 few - CASSFSRNNSPLHF TGTGCCAGCAGCTTCTCCAGGAATAATTCACCCCTCCACTTT
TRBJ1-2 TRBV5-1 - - CASSLQGQGYTF TGCGCCAGCAGCTTGCAGGGGCAAGGCTACACCTTC
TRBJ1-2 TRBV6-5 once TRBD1 CASSQTDRGYGYTF TGTGCCAGCAGTCAAACGGACAGGGGCTATGGCTACACCTTC
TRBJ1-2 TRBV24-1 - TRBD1 CATSDYSTRGQGTYGYTF TGTGCCACCAGTGATTACTCTACCCGGGGACAGGGGACCTATGGCTACACCTTC
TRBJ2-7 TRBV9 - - CASSPDGRSSYEQYF TGTGCCAGCAGCCCAGATGGTAGGAGCTCCTACGAGCAGTACTTC
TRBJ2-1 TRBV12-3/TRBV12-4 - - CARQGYHEQFF TGTGCCCGTCAGGGTTACCATGAGCAGTTCTTC
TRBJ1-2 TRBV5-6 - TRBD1 CASSFSGGYGYTF TGTGCCAGCAGCTTCTCAGGGGGCTATGGCTACACCTTC
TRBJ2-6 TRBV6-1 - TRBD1 CASSENRGSGANVLTF TGTGCCAGCAGTGAGAACAGGGGGTCGGGGGCCAACGTCCTGACTTTC
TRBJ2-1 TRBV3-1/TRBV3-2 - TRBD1 CASSRGQGYNEQFF TGTGCCAGCAGCAGGGGACAGGGTTACAATGAGCAGTTCTTC
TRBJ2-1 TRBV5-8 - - CASSRGTLAFFGEQFF TGTGCCAGCAGCCGAGGAACACTAGCTTTTTTCGGTGAGCAGTTCTTC
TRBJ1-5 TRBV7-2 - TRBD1 CASSLVGTGPSQPQHF TGTGCCAGCAGCTTAGTAGGGACAGGGCCATCTCAGCCCCAGCATTTT
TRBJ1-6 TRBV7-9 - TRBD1 CASSSTGDSPLHF TGTGCCAGCAGCTCCACAGGGGATTCACCCCTCCACTTT
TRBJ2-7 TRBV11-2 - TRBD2 CASSLVIAGGGEQYF TGTGCCAGCAGCTTAGTTATTGCGGGGGGCGGCGAGCAGTACTTC
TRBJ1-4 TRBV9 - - CASSVGSTTNEKLFF TGTGCCAGCAGCGTAGGCAGTACAACTAATGAAAAACTGTTTTTT
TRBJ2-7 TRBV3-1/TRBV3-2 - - CASSQGLNYEQYF TGTGCCAGCAGCCAGGGGCTCAACTACGAGCAGTACTTC
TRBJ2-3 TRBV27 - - CASSFGSSTDTQYF TGTGCCAGCAGTTTTGGCAGTAGCACAGATACGCAGTATTTT
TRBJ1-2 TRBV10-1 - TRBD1 CASREQGAPGYTF TGCGCCAGCAGAGAACAGGGGGCGCCCGGCTACACCTTC
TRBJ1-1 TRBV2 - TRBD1 CANNRDRSTEAFF TGTGCCAATAACCGGGACAGGAGCACTGAAGCTTTCTTT
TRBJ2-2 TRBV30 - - CAWRQNTGELFF TGTGCCTGGAGACAGAACACCGGGGAGCTGTTTTTT
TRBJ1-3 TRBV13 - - CASSLGGRENTIYF TGTGCCAGCAGCTTAGGGGGCCGGGAAAACACCATATATTTT
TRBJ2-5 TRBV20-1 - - CSATSEETQYF TGCAGTGCTACAAGTGAGGAGACCCAGTACTTC
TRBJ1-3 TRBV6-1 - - CASSEALLAGSGNTIYF TGTGCCAGCAGTGAAGCTTTACTCGCGGGCTCTGGAAACACCATATATTTT
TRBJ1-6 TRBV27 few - CASSFRNNSPLHF TGTGCCAGCAGTTTCCGTAATAATTCACCCCTCCACTTT